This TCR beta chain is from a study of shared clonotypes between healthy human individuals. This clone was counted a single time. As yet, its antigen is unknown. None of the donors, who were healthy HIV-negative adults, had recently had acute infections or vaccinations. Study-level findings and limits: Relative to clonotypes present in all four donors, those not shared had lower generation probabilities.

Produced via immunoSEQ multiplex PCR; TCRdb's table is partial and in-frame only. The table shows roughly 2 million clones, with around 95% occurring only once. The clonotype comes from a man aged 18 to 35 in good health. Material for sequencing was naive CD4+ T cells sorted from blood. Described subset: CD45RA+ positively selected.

The CDR3 reads CASSLDIQNIQYF. CDR3 nucleotide sequence: TGTGCCAGCAGCTTAGATATCCAAAACATTCAGTACTTC. The chain links TRBV7-2 to TRBJ2-4; D is undetermined. Germline V CDR1 and CDR2: SGHTA, FQGNSA. V shed 1 base and J shed 5 bases, with 6 bases lying between them. The CDR3 totals 13 residues.